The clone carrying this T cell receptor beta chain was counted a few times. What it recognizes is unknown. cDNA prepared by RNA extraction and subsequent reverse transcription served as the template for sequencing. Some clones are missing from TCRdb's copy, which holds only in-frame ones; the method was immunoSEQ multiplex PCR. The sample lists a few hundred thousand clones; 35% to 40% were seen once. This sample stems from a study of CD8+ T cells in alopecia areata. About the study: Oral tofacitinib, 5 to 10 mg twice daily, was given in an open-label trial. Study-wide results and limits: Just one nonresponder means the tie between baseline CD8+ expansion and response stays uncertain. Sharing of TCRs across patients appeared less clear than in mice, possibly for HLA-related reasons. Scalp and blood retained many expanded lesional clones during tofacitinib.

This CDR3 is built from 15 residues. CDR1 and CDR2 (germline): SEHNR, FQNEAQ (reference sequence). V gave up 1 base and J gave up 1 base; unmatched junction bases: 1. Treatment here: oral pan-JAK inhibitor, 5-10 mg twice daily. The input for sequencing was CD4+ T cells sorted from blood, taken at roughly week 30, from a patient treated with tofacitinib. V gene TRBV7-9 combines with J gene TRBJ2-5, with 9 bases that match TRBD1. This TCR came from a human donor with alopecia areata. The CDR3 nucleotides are TGTGCCAGCAGCTTAGGGGACAGGGTCCAAGAGACCCAGTACTTC. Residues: CASSLGDRVQETQYF.